This TCR beta chain was sequenced in a study of human T cells and chemical hapten exposure (dated by TCRdb to the early 2020s). Turning to the overall study: For sensitization, 2% DPC in acetone was applied to a roughly 2 cm by roughly 2 cm area of upper inner arm skin. The study tracked peripheral blood TCR repertoire changes in vivo during primary and secondary sensitization to the hapten diphenylcyclopropenone (DPC) in alopecia patients. Most of the patients in the cohort were female, and the cohort covered alopecia areata with under or over 50% scalp involvement, alopecia totalis and alopecia universalis. Patch tests used Finn chambers with 0.01% DPC on the upper back, scored after 6 days by International Contact Dermatitis Research Group standards. Libraries were pooled for sequencing, and variation in per-sample TCR yields was attributed mainly to small differences in library volumes within the pool. Blood for TCR sequencing was provided by twenty-nine alopecia patients at one to four time points (pre-sensitization, 2, 6 and 24 weeks). Weekly therapeutic DPC doses were additionally applied to the scalp of patients throughout the approximately 25-week study period. Patient blood was sampled pre-sensitization (week 0) and at 2, 6 and about 24 weeks after DPC sensitization.

Germline trimming: 5 bases from V, 0 bases from J; junction bases outside gene matches: 9. Including the terminal cysteine and phenylalanine, the CDR3 comprises 18 residues. Of the read, only the CDR3 DNA is kept; its 54 bases are in frame from base 1. The sample's time point label, decoded: pre-sensitization, week 0. Interpreted using the paper, the treatment or condition label stands for: therapeutic diphenylcyclopropenone sensitization with weekly scalp DPC. At each patch-test visit, blood was drawn before the patch test was applied. Eligible patients were aged 18 to 70, diagnosed with alopecia, deemed suitable for DPC therapy, and excluded if pregnant. Total RNA was isolated from unfractionated whole blood collected in Tempus Blood RNA tubes. Library generation was performed with RACE. TCRdb records NextSeq 500 as the sequencer. Library preparation attached unique molecular identifiers to individual cDNA molecules for quantitative, reproducible TCR counting. For every blood RNA sample, sequencing covered both the TCR alpha and TCR beta chains. The source study handled its data this way. A median of roughly 100,000 TCRs per sample was observed, with a range of about 20,000 to 690,600. V, J and CDR3 annotation of the TCR reads was carried out using the Decombinator software suite. For the PS versus PT1 abundance plots, all samples were subsampled to the same number of TCRs (28,000). TCRs were defined as expanded if absent before sensitization and observed at least eight times at the 2-week time point. The public reads were reprocessed in TCRdb via fastp at Q25 and MiXCR, keeping in-frame beta chains. Each entry is one CDR3 protein sequence, shown with its most common DNA and genes. For this entry, the V and J calls and clone size follow TCRdb and not the study's own pipeline. Within this sample are 60,000 to 70,000 distinct CDR3 sequences, with approximately 9.9% of them counted one time only. About 5.2% of the sample rests with the top ten.

Results the study describes overall, beyond this receptor: Alopecia, a presumed autoimmune disease, was present in all patients, so the immune response of the patients might differ from that of healthy individuals. Patch test score correlated positively with the number of PT1 expanded TCRs, reaching significance at thresholds 8, 16 and 32 but not at 4. Expanded TCRs formed significantly more large CDR3 similarity clusters than pre-sensitization or healthy control sets, consistent with antigen-driven responses. After repeated subsampling, changes were observed in the strength of the expansion versus patch-test correlation and in the threshold at which the correlation became significant. No change with DPC sensitization was found in the number of TCRs above 1 in 1000 frequency, and no evidence of global repertoire structure alterations was found.

This clonotype was seen at least ten times. No cognate antigen has been identified for it. Per-base qualities were not stored, and no clone one base away is much larger. The V gene is TRBV12-3 or TRBV12-4 and the J gene is TRBJ2-6, with 8 central nucleotides matching TRBD1. This clonotype originated in a woman aged 50 to 65 with alopecia areata. Some clones in this sample may be carry-over from other donors' samples. The input for sequencing was whole blood, taken in connection with sensitization to the hapten diphenylcyclopropenone (DPC). The DNA sequence reads TGTGCCAGCAGTATTACAGGGGGACGCAGCTCTGGGGCCAACGTCCTGACTTTC. It translates as CASSITGGRSSGANVLTF.